This TCR beta chain is from a study of T cell responses to AZD1222 COVID-19 vaccine. Deletions cut 5 bases from V and 5 bases from J, with 12 bases between. Germline values: CDR1 SGHTA, CDR2 FQGNSA. This CDR3 is built from 13 residues. Findings and limits, study-wide: It was only a handful of AZD1222 recipients who were seropositive at baseline. Clonal diversity may have been underestimated in mostly white British donors. Spike regions recognized by vaccine-associated CD4 TCRs spanned the protein, led by 160-218 and 743-854.

Of note for this clone: Its antigen is still unknown.

Profiling relied on immunoSEQ multiplex PCR, and the TCRdb table lists in-frame clones only, not all of them. The repertoire holds around 99,000 clones, with over 75% as singletons. This clonotype originated in an adult who received the AZD1222 COVID-19 vaccine. The sequencing used peripheral blood, collected 28 days after the second AZD1222 dose. The chain uses TRBV7-2 and TRBJ1-1; a possible D gene is TRBD1 (5 bases). CDR3 loop: CASSGGARTEAFF. DNA of the CDR3: TGTGCCAGCAGCGGAGGGGCGAGGACTGAAGCTTTCTTT.